The 14 T cell receptor beta chains listed next were all sequenced from one sample in a study of T-cell memory formation after mild COVID-19. TCRdb re-called the 5' RACE reads through MiXCR, storing one row per CDR3 protein. The data contain approximately 300,000 distinct CDR3 sequences, around 8% of them singletons. Sequencing was carried out using PBMCs or a T cell subset sorted from them (not recorded which). Source of these receptors: a man aged 18 to 30 who had mild COVID-19 (a few samples of this study predate the infection). Cell type and time point are not known.

The J gene is TRBJ2-1, the V gene TRBV7-9, with 7 positions matching TRBD2. Per germline, CDR1 SEHNR and CDR2 FQNEAQ (reference sequence). This CDR3 region has 12 residues. V was pared by 4 bases and J by 13 bases, with 7 bases of the junction left unmatched. The CDR3 coding sequence is TGTGCCAGCAGCTCGGGGGGTGTCGACCAGTTCTTC. This codes for CASSSGGVDQFF.

This clonotype appeared a few times. The CDR3 coding sequence is TGTGCCAGCAGATCCGGGACACAGAGCTACGAGCAGTACTTC. The encoded protein is CASRSGTQSYEQYF. This chain links TRBV12-3 or TRBV12-4 with TRBJ2-7, with a tentative D call TRBD1 (6 bases). The CDR3 runs to 14 residues. V was trimmed by 6 bases and J by 3 bases, leaving 15 bases between them.

The chain links TRBV7-9 to TRBJ1-2, with 7 bases fitting TRBD1. This CDR3 spans 16 amino acids. The germline V gene encodes CDR1 SEHNR and CDR2 FQNEAQ (reference sequence). The V and J ends lost 3 bases and 3 bases, in that order; junction bases with no gene match: 10. Written as DNA, the CDR3 is TGTGCCAGCAGCTTTGCCCCACAGGGGCTCCACTATGGCTACACCTTC. It encodes CASSFAPQGLHYGYTF.

The chain links TRBV7-2 to TRBJ2-5, with D perhaps being TRBD1 or TRBD2 (6 bases each). CDR1 is SGHTA and CDR2 is FQGNSA in the germline V gene. The CDR3 is 17 amino acids. The V end lost 4 bases, the J end lost 5 bases, and 23 bases lay between the germline ends. CDR3 nucleotides: TGTGCCAGCAGCTCGCAGGGACGGGGGCGGAGGGTGGAGACCCAGTACTTC. The encoded protein is CASSSQGRGRRVETQYF.

This clonotype was seen ten or more times. In DNA form, the CDR3 reads TGTGCCAGCTCACCAGGGACAGGGGCGAACACTGAAGCTTTCTTT. It translates to CASSPGTGANTEAFF. V gene TRBV18 combines with J gene TRBJ1-1; 10 bases match TRBD1. The CDR3 is made up of 15 amino acids. Germline loops: CDR1 KGHSH, CDR2 LQKENI. J gave up 1 base and V 2 bases, and 1 base lay outside the gene matches.

CDR3 residues: CASSFELDSGNTIYF. The CDR3 coding sequence is TGTGCCAGCAGCTTCGAATTGGACTCTGGAAACACCATATATTTT. The chain joins TRBV5-6 to TRBJ1-3; no clear D. In germline, CDR1 is SGHDT, CDR2 YYEEEE. V lost 2 bases, J lost 0 bases, and 9 bases lay in between. This CDR3 comprises 15 residues.

This clonotype was detected ten times or more. This chain links TRBV5-4 with TRBJ2-1; TRBD1 matches 8 bases. Trimming cost V 4 bases and J 6 bases; bases outside gene matches: 12. Germline V gives CDR1 SGHNT, CDR2 YYREEE (reference sequence). This CDR3 region has 16 residues. CDR3 DNA sequence: TGTGCCAGCAGCCCCCCCGGGCAGGGGGCGATCAATGAGCAGTTCTTC. Amino acid sequence: CASSPPGQGAINEQFF.

There are a few counts of this clonotype. The CDR3 bases are TGCGCCAGCAGCTTGGTTACTCAGGCCACCGGGGAGCTGTTTTTT. The encoded protein is CASSLVTQATGELFF. J is TRBJ2-2 and V is TRBV5-1; D gene unclear. V was shortened by 0 bases and J by 4 bases, with 10 bases between the two germline ends. CDR1 is SGHRS and CDR2 is YFSETQ in the germline V gene. The CDR3 contains 15 residues. The variable domain in full, with the rest retrieved from reference TRBV5-1 and TRBJ2-2, is KAGVTQTPRYLIKTRGQQVTLSCSPISGHRSVSWYQQTPGQGLQFLFEYFSETQRNKGNFPGRFSGRQFSNSRSEMNVSTLELGDSALYLCASSLVTQATGELFFGEGSRLTVL.

This clonotype was detected a few times. The V gene is TRBV20-1, the J gene TRBJ2-3; no reliable D call. V was shortened by 1 base and J by 2 bases, with 10 bases between the two germline ends. The CDR3 runs to 14 residues. In germline, CDR1 is DFQATT, CDR2 SNEGSKA (reference sequence). CDR3 in DNA: TGCAGTGCTAGAGCTCACGTGCCCACAGATACGCAGTATTTT. Its translation: CSARAHVPTDTQYF.

This chain connects TRBV5-1 to TRBJ2-5, with 8 bases matching TRBD2. The CDR3 is 16 residues long. With 0 bases clipped from V and 5 bases from J, the junction kept 9 bases outside the gene matches. The V gene's germline CDR1 is SGHRS and CDR2 YFSETQ. The CDR3 DNA sequence: TGCGCCAGCAGCTTGGGGACTAGCTTCCAGGGGGAGACCCAGTACTTC. It specifies CASSLGTSFQGETQYF.

In this sample, this clonotype turned up many times. This chain joins TRBV5-1 and TRBJ1-1, with 7 nucleotides matching TRBD1. Germline values: CDR1 SGHRS, CDR2 YFSETQ. J lost 7 bases, V lost 4 bases, and 13 bases had no gene match. The CDR3 consists of 15 residues. CDR3 DNA sequence: TGCGCCAGCAGCCCTAGGGGGCAGGGAGCCTATGAAGCTTTCTTT. Protein product: CASSPRGQGAYEAFF.

This clonotype showed up many times. The V gene is TRBV18, the J gene TRBJ2-1, with unresolved D. The V end was cut by 3 bases, the J end by 2 bases, with 8 bases between. The CDR3 runs to 14 residues. CDR1 is KGHSH and CDR2 is LQKENI in the germline V gene. The CDR3 loop is CASSPTDAYNEQFF. The CDR3 DNA follows: TGTGCCAGCTCACCGACGGACGCCTACAATGAGCAGTTCTTC.

The V call is TRBV12-3 or TRBV12-4, the J call TRBJ1-4, with TRBD1 matching 8 bases. The CDR3 totals 13 residues. V gave up 5 bases and J gave up 8 bases; unmatched junction bases: 4. The DNA for the CDR3 is TGTGCCAGCAGTCGACAGGGGTGGGAAAAACTGTTTTTT. Translated, it gives CASSRQGWEKLFF.

At least ten counts were recorded for this clonotype. CDR3 amino acids: CASSYQGRAKNIQYF. CDR3 nucleotides: TGTGCCAGCAGCTACCAGGGGAGAGCCAAAAACATTCAGTACTTC. J is TRBJ2-4 and V is TRBV7-2; a possible D gene is TRBD1 (6 bases). CDR1 and CDR2 from the germline V gene are SGHTA and FQGNSA. The CDR3 sequence is 15 residues long. Trimming removed 4 bases from V and 0 bases from J, with 10 bases in between.